These T cell receptor beta chains were read from a single sample in a study of TIL therapy for anti-PD-1-resistant metastatic lung cancer. The method was immunoSEQ multiplex PCR; TCRdb's version includes in-frame clones alone and lacks a portion of them. The sample yields about 36,000 clones, around 79% seen once. The sample consisted of blood, taken at baseline. The receptors were gathered from a person aged 25 to 85 with non-small cell lung cancer. Both conserved end residues are part of each CDR3. Fields, in order: V gene, D gene, clone size, J gene, CDR3 protein, CDR3 DNA. A D gene is named only where the DNA matches it firmly. Rows give clone size only sometimes, using once, few, many, or a class for an expanded clone.

V: TRBV27
D: -
size: once
J: TRBJ2-1
CDR3: CASSLSGNEQFF
DNA: TGTGCCAGCAGTTTATCCGGCAATGAGCAGTTCTTC

V: TRBV11-2
D: -
size: few
J: TRBJ2-2
CDR3: CASSALAIHGGELFF
DNA: TGTGCCAGCAGCGCCCTAGCGATACACGGGGGGGAGCTGTTTTTT

V: TRBV7-9
D: TRBD1
size: few
J: TRBJ1-1
CDR3: CASSSDREETEAFF
DNA: TGTGCCAGCAGCTCGGACAGGGAAGAAACTGAAGCTTTCTTT

V: TRBV7-9
D: TRBD1
size: -
J: TRBJ2-1
CDR3: CASSPGTGAQFF
DNA: TGTGCCAGCAGCCCCGGGACAGGTGCGCAGTTCTTC

V: TRBV2
D: -
size: -
J: TRBJ2-7
CDR3: CASEAGNLDEQYF
DNA: TGTGCCAGCGAGGCGGGGAACCTCGACGAGCAGTACTTC

V: TRBV29-1
D: TRBD1
size: -
J: TRBJ2-7
CDR3: CSAFGGQGISYEQYF
DNA: TGCAGCGCTTTTGGGGGACAGGGGATCTCCTACGAGCAGTACTTC

V: TRBV28
D: TRBD1
size: few
J: TRBJ1-5
CDR3: CASSLRGGGQPQHF
DNA: TGTGCCAGCAGCCTACGCGGAGGGGGCCAGCCCCAGCATTTT

V: TRBV30
D: -
size: -
J: TRBJ1-6
CDR3: CAWNGEEGSPLHF
DNA: TGTGCCTGGAATGGGGAAGAGGGCTCACCCCTCCACTTT

V: TRBV2
D: TRBD1
size: -
J: TRBJ2-7
CDR3: CASSLTGGYYEQYF
DNA: TGTGCCAGCAGTCTGACAGGGGGTTATTACGAGCAGTACTTC

V: TRBV7-8
D: -
size: -
J: TRBJ2-7
CDR3: CASSSGVGGRLEQYF
DNA: TGTGCCAGCAGCTCCGGGGTGGGAGGAAGGCTCGAGCAGTACTTC

V: TRBV10-2
D: TRBD2
size: -
J: TRBJ2-7
CDR3: CASSDSGTSGANSYEQYF
DNA: TGCGCCAGCAGTGATTCCGGGACTAGCGGGGCCAACTCCTACGAGCAGTACTTC

V: TRBV28
D: -
size: -
J: TRBJ1-6
CDR3: CASSLPLSALDSPLHF
DNA: TGTGCCAGCAGTTTACCCCTCTCGGCGCTCGATTCACCCCTCCACTTT

V: TRBV5-4
D: TRBD2
size: -
J: TRBJ2-5
CDR3: CASSPGGGETQYF
DNA: TGTGCCAGCAGCCCCGGGGGGGGAGAGACCCAGTACTTC

V: TRBV16
D: -
size: -
J: TRBJ1-1
CDR3: CASSPTPIPEAFF
DNA: TGTGCCAGCAGCCCCACCCCAATCCCTGAAGCTTTCTTT

V: TRBV2
D: -
size: -
J: TRBJ1-6
CDR3: CASSEHASPLHF
DNA: TGTGCCAGCAGTGAACATGCTTCACCCCTCCACTTT

V: TRBV28
D: -
size: few
J: TRBJ2-3
CDR3: CASDPGSGDTDTQYF
DNA: TGTGCCAGCGACCCCGGGTCTGGGGACACAGATACGCAGTATTTT

V: TRBV7-9
D: TRBD2
size: -
J: TRBJ2-1
CDR3: CASSPSGIVDEQFF
DNA: TGTGCCAGCAGCCCTAGCGGGATAGTCGATGAGCAGTTCTTC

V: TRBV15
D: TRBD1
size: -
J: TRBJ1-1
CDR3: CATSGGIQGPQAEAFF
DNA: TGTGCCACCAGCGGGGGTATACAGGGGCCTCAGGCGGAAGCTTTCTTT

V: TRBV14
D: -
size: -
J: TRBJ2-1
CDR3: CASSQIRNPRSIYNEQFF
DNA: TGTGCCAGCAGCCAAATTCGGAACCCTCGGTCGATTTACAATGAGCAGTTCTTC

V: TRBV5-6
D: -
size: -
J: TRBJ1-3
CDR3: CASSFWSSGNTIYF
DNA: TGTGCCAGCAGCTTCTGGAGCTCTGGAAACACCATATATTTT

V: TRBV18
D: TRBD1
size: -
J: TRBJ1-1
CDR3: CASSPTTGGFTEAFF
DNA: TGTGCCAGCTCACCCACGACAGGGGGATTTACTGAAGCTTTCTTT

V: TRBV5-6
D: TRBD1
size: few
J: TRBJ1-5
CDR3: CASSLTGGGQPQHF
DNA: TGTGCCAGCAGCCTAACAGGGGGCGGTCAGCCCCAGCATTTT

V: TRBV28
D: -
size: few
J: TRBJ1-5
CDR3: CASMRGRGRQPQHF
DNA: TGTGCCAGCATGAGGGGACGGGGCCGGCAGCCCCAGCATTTT

V: TRBV29-1
D: -
size: once
J: TRBJ2-7
CDR3: CSVRGGEQYF
DNA: TGCAGCGTCCGAGGGGGGGAGCAGTACTTC

V: TRBV6-5
D: -
size: few
J: TRBJ2-7
CDR3: CASSYTSPRDEQYF
DNA: TGTGCCAGCAGTTACACCTCCCCGAGGGACGAGCAGTACTTC

V: TRBV28
D: -
size: -
J: TRBJ1-4
CDR3: CASRQGTVGEKLFF
DNA: TGTGCCAGCCGGCAGGGGACGGTTGGAGAAAAACTGTTTTTT

V: TRBV23-1
D: -
size: -
J: TRBJ1-5
CDR3: CASSQSYELVSNQPQHF
DNA: TGCGCCAGCAGTCAATCGTATGAGTTGGTCAGCAATCAGCCCCAGCATTTT

V: TRBV29-1
D: -
size: once
J: TRBJ1-2
CDR3: CSVEVRWGYTF
DNA: TGCAGCGTTGAAGTTCGGTGGGGCTACACCTTC

V: TRBV29-1
D: -
size: -
J: TRBJ2-2
CDR3: CSGRDFYTGELFF
DNA: TGCAGCGGGCGGGACTTTTACACCGGGGAGCTGTTTTTT

V: TRBV2
D: TRBD1
size: few
J: TRBJ1-6
CDR3: CASSPGQGGRSPLHF
DNA: TGTGCCAGCAGCCCGGGACAGGGAGGGAGATCACCCCTCCACTTT

V: TRBV27
D: -
size: few
J: TRBJ1-2
CDR3: CASSPTGVKGNGYTF
DNA: TGTGCCAGCAGTCCGACAGGTGTGAAGGGGAATGGCTACACCTTC

V: TRBV6-5
D: -
size: -
J: TRBJ2-7
CDR3: CASSYVGSGSYEQYF
DNA: TGTGCCAGCAGCTATGTCGGGAGTGGGTCCTACGAGCAGTACTTC

V: TRBV28
D: -
size: -
J: TRBJ1-2
CDR3: CASSRDKRDGYTF
DNA: TGTGCCAGCAGCAGGGACAAGCGGGATGGCTACACCTTC

V: TRBV5-4
D: -
size: -
J: TRBJ1-3
CDR3: CASSLGVSGNTIYF
DNA: TGTGCCAGCAGCTTGGGAGTATCTGGAAACACCATATATTTT

V: TRBV7-9
D: -
size: -
J: TRBJ1-5
CDR3: CASSRRGGQPQHF
DNA: TGTGCCAGCAGCCGCAGGGGTGGTCAGCCCCAGCATTTT

V: TRBV2
D: -
size: -
J: TRBJ1-1
CDR3: CASSLGVTPEAFF
DNA: TGTGCCAGCAGCCTGGGAGTGACACCTGAAGCTTTCTTT

V: TRBV7-5
D: -
size: -
J: TRBJ2-5
CDR3: CVRSFCSGGAVETQYF
DNA: TGTGTCAGAAGCTTTTGTAGCGGGGGGGCTGTGGAGACCCAGTACTTC

V: TRBV5-1
D: TRBD2
size: -
J: TRBJ2-1
CDR3: CASSLGLAGGNEQFF
DNA: TGCGCCAGCAGCTTGGGGCTAGCGGGAGGTAATGAGCAGTTCTTC

V: TRBV28
D: -
size: -
J: TRBJ2-3
CDR3: CASTMGSSGTDTQYF
DNA: TGTGCCAGCACCATGGGGTCATCTGGCACAGATACGCAGTATTTT

V: TRBV19
D: -
size: -
J: TRBJ2-3
CDR3: CASSHASGTDTQYF
DNA: TGTGCCAGTAGTCACGCGTCGGGCACAGATACGCAGTATTTT

V: TRBV10-3
D: TRBD2
size: -
J: TRBJ2-7
CDR3: CAIRGGTSGSSEQYF
DNA: TGTGCCATCAGGGGGGGGACTAGCGGGAGCAGCGAGCAGTACTTC

V: TRBV10-3
D: -
size: -
J: TRBJ1-6
CDR3: CAITGTGSSPLHF
DNA: TGTGCCATCACCGGGACGGGGAGTTCACCCCTCCACTTT

V: TRBV5-4
D: -
size: -
J: TRBJ2-1
CDR3: CASSYGQRSYNEQFF
DNA: TGTGCCAGCAGCTATGGACAGAGATCCTACAATGAGCAGTTCTTC

V: TRBV7-2
D: -
size: -
J: TRBJ1-5
CDR3: CASSLEVTPNQPQHF
DNA: TGTGCCAGCAGCTTGGAGGTGACACCTAATCAGCCCCAGCATTTT

V: TRBV2
D: TRBD2
size: -
J: TRBJ2-1
CDR3: CASSDFNGGAFNEQFF
DNA: TGTGCCAGCAGTGATTTTAACGGGGGGGCCTTTAATGAGCAGTTCTTC

V: TRBV7-2
D: TRBD2
size: -
J: TRBJ2-3
CDR3: CASSLMRRTSGDTDTQYF
DNA: TGTGCCAGCAGCTTAATGCGTCGGACTAGCGGGGACACAGATACGCAGTATTTT

V: TRBV27
D: -
size: -
J: TRBJ2-3
CDR3: CASSFGQYTDTQYF
DNA: TGTGCCAGCAGTTTCGGTCAGTACACAGATACGCAGTATTTT

V: TRBV18
D: -
size: -
J: TRBJ1-1
CDR3: CASSPLAPRGNTEAFF
DNA: TGTGCCAGCTCACCACTGGCTCCCCGGGGGAACACTGAAGCTTTCTTT

V: TRBV30
D: -
size: once
J: TRBJ2-5
CDR3: CAWTPGSYQETQYF
DNA: TGTGCCTGGACGCCCGGGAGTTACCAAGAGACCCAGTACTTC

V: TRBV7-3
D: -
size: once
J: TRBJ2-1
CDR3: CASSRRLSQTYNEQFF
DNA: TGTGCCAGCAGCCGCCGTCTAAGCCAAACGTACAATGAGCAGTTCTTC

V: TRBV9
D: -
size: -
J: TRBJ1-2
CDR3: CASSPLDRPNYGYTF
DNA: TGTGCCAGCAGCCCTCTGGACCGTCCTAACTATGGCTACACCTTC

V: TRBV10-3
D: TRBD1
size: once
J: TRBJ2-5
CDR3: CAISAGTGEETQYF
DNA: TGTGCCATCAGCGCTGGGACAGGGGAAGAGACCCAGTACTTC

V: TRBV19
D: -
size: -
J: TRBJ1-3
CDR3: CASSIRTVSGNTIYF
DNA: TGTGCCAGTAGTATACGGACAGTCTCTGGAAACACCATATATTTT